The clone carrying this T cell receptor (beta chain) was detected once. Antigen specificity is unknown. The sample contains more than one DNA sequence encoding this CDR3. Naive CD8 cells were CD45RO-negative, positively selected for CCR7, excluding terminally differentiated effector memory CD45RA+ cells. The data originate from a study of shared clonotypes between healthy human individuals. General study points: For naive CD4 cells, 4.5% to 6.5% of clonotypes were shared across a handful of donors. Non-shared clonotypes had lower generation probabilities than those shared by all four donors. It was only blood that was sampled, and tissue repertoires likely differ.

Tens of thousands of T cell genomes (about 210 ng DNA) went into each sorted-subset replicate. Assay: immunoSEQ multiplex PCR; the TCRdb copy retains only in-frame clones and omits some. The data contain about 590,000 clones, roughly 95% of them singletons. With V trimmed by 3 bases and J by 4 bases, 7 bases remained unmatched. Germline V CDR1 and CDR2: MGHRA, YSYEKL. The CDR3 is 15 residues long. Sequencing was done on a sample of naive CD8+ T cells sorted from blood. The source is a woman aged 25 to 39 in good health. The chain couples TRBV4-1 to TRBJ2-7, with 9 bases that match TRBD1. CDR3 nucleotides: TGCGCCAGCAGCCAGGGGACAGGGTCGTCATACGAGCAGTACTTC. It is translated as CASSQGTGSSYEQYF.